This is a list of T cell receptor beta chains from one sample in a study of OX40 agonist ivuxolimab in advanced cancers. The method was immunoSEQ multiplex PCR; TCRdb's version includes in-frame clones alone and lacks a portion of them. The table shows fewer than 11,000 clones, with approximately 80% occurring only once. Sequenced material: CD4+ or CD8+ T cells sorted from blood, taken in a trial of the OX40 agonist ivuxolimab. Receptors were obtained from an adult with an advanced solid tumor such as melanoma, head and neck, liver or kidney cancer. Both conserved end residues are part of each CDR3. Each record gives: clone size, J gene, V gene, D gene, CDR3 DNA, CDR3 protein. The D gene is left open where the match is weak. A row's size may be missing; if present it is once, few, many or a size class.

size: -
J: TRBJ2-7
V: TRBV19
D: -
DNA: TGTGCCAGTAGTATTTCCGGTCCGTCCGAGCAGTACTTC
CDR3: CASSISGPSEQYF

size: -
J: TRBJ1-4
V: TRBV9
D: -
DNA: TGTGCCAGCAGCCCCTGGGCGGGTAATGAAAAACTGTTTTTT
CDR3: CASSPWAGNEKLFF

size: -
J: TRBJ2-7
V: TRBV7-2
D: TRBD1
DNA: TGTGCCAGCAGCCAAGACAGGGGGCATCACTACGAGCAGTACTTC
CDR3: CASSQDRGHHYEQYF

size: -
J: TRBJ2-1
V: TRBV9
D: TRBD2
DNA: TGTGCCAGCAGCGGAATGACTAGCGGGGAGCAGTTCTTC
CDR3: CASSGMTSGEQFF

size: few
J: TRBJ2-1
V: TRBV7-3
D: TRBD2
DNA: TGTGCCAGCAGCTTCGGACTAGCCGTGAGCTCCTACAATGAGCAGTTCTTC
CDR3: CASSFGLAVSSYNEQFF

size: once
J: TRBJ2-7
V: TRBV25-1
D: -
DNA: TGTGCCAGCAGTGAAAGTAAGGCTATAGACTACGAGCAGTACTTC
CDR3: CASSESKAIDYEQYF

size: few
J: TRBJ1-3
V: TRBV13
D: -
DNA: TGTGCCAGCAGCTTAGACACGGGTTCTGGAAACACCATATATTTT
CDR3: CASSLDTGSGNTIYF

size: -
J: TRBJ2-4
V: TRBV10-1
D: TRBD1
DNA: TGCGCCAGCAGTGAGTCGGGCAACAGGGACAGGGGGGAAACCAAAAACATTCAGTACTTC
CDR3: CASSESGNRDRGETKNIQYF

size: -
J: TRBJ2-7
V: TRBV7-2
D: TRBD2
DNA: TGTGCCAGCAGCCCTCGGGGAGGGGAGCAGTACTTC
CDR3: CASSPRGGEQYF

size: -
J: TRBJ1-2
V: TRBV6-5
D: TRBD1
DNA: TGTGCCAGCAGTCCCCTTGGACAGGGACGGGGCTACACCTTC
CDR3: CASSPLGQGRGYTF

size: -
J: TRBJ2-7
V: TRBV5-6
D: TRBD1
DNA: TGTGCCAGCAGCTTGTCGGACAGGTCCTACGAGCAGTACTTC
CDR3: CASSLSDRSYEQYF

size: few
J: TRBJ2-3
V: TRBV14
D: -
DNA: TGTGCCAGCAGCCAAGAGGGCAGGGTATATACGCAGTATTTT
CDR3: CASSQEGRVYTQYF

size: -
J: TRBJ2-3
V: TRBV10-3
D: -
DNA: TGTGCCATCAGTGACTTTGCGGTAGGAGGTAGCACAGATACGCAGTATTTT
CDR3: CAISDFAVGGSTDTQYF

size: -
J: TRBJ1-2
V: TRBV2
D: -
DNA: TGTGCCAGCAGTGAAGCGGGCAGAATTGATGGCTACACCTTC
CDR3: CASSEAGRIDGYTF

size: -
J: TRBJ1-1
V: TRBV4-1
D: TRBD1
DNA: TGCGCCAGCAGCTCACCCGGGACAGGGAGAGCTGAAGCTTTCTTT
CDR3: CASSSPGTGRAEAFF

size: -
J: TRBJ2-2
V: TRBV7-3
D: -
DNA: TGTGCCAGCAGCCTCACTTTGGGGGAGAACACCGGGGAGCTGTTTTTT
CDR3: CASSLTLGENTGELFF

size: -
J: TRBJ2-2
V: TRBV9
D: TRBD2
DNA: TGTGCCAGCAGACCCGCCGGGACTACGAACACCGGGGAGCTGTTTTTT
CDR3: CASRPAGTTNTGELFF

size: -
J: TRBJ2-5
V: TRBV7-6
D: -
DNA: TGTGCCAGCAGCCCCTCGGGGGCGGGTTCTACCCAGTACTTC
CDR3: CASSPSGAGSTQYF

size: once
J: TRBJ2-1
V: TRBV28
D: -
DNA: TGTGCCAGCAGTCTCACAGAGCGGTACAATGAGCAGTTCTTC
CDR3: CASSLTERYNEQFF

size: large
J: TRBJ1-5
V: TRBV7-9
D: -
DNA: TGTGCCAGCAGCTTAGTGGAAGGTTCCGGTCAGCCCCAGCATTTT
CDR3: CASSLVEGSGQPQHF

size: medium-sized
J: TRBJ1-1
V: TRBV19
D: -
DNA: TGTGCCAGTAGTCCCGACAGACTGAACACTGAAGCTTTCTTT
CDR3: CASSPDRLNTEAFF

size: -
J: TRBJ1-4
V: TRBV15
D: -
DNA: TGTGCCACCAGCAGAGAAGGCCAGGGCCGAGAAAAACTGTTTTTT
CDR3: CATSREGQGREKLFF

size: -
J: TRBJ1-1
V: TRBV11-3
D: -
DNA: TGTGCCAGCAGCCATCCCTCGTTGAACACTGAAGCTTTCTTT
CDR3: CASSHPSLNTEAFF

size: -
J: TRBJ2-2
V: TRBV11-3
D: TRBD1
DNA: TGTGCCAGCAGCACAGGGGGCGCGTTTGCCGGGGAGCTGTTTTTT
CDR3: CASSTGGAFAGELFF

size: -
J: TRBJ1-6
V: TRBV5-5
D: TRBD1
DNA: TGTGCCAGCAGCTTGGGGGGGACAGGGTTTCTACCCCTCCACTTT
CDR3: CASSLGGTGFLPLHF

size: once
J: TRBJ2-7
V: TRBV5-6
D: TRBD2
DNA: TGTGCCAGCAGCTGCGGGGGGGGCAGCTCCTACGAGCAGTACTTC
CDR3: CASSCGGGSSYEQYF

size: -
J: TRBJ2-7
V: TRBV7-9
D: -
DNA: TGTGCCAGCAGCTTAGGAGAAGTCGGGCAGTACTTC
CDR3: CASSLGEVGQYF

size: -
J: TRBJ2-5
V: TRBV11-2
D: TRBD2
DNA: TGTGCCAGCAGCTTGACTAGCAGCTACTACCAAGAGACCCAGTACTTC
CDR3: CASSLTSSYYQETQYF

size: -
J: TRBJ2-4
V: TRBV18
D: -
DNA: TGTGCCAGCTCACCTGGGCAGGGAATAAACATTCAGTACTTC
CDR3: CASSPGQGINIQYF

size: -
J: TRBJ1-1
V: TRBV7-8
D: -
DNA: TGTGCCAGCAGCTTAGACACCCGTGGGGACGGTTTCTTT
CDR3: CASSLDTRGDGFF

size: few
J: TRBJ1-1
V: TRBV28
D: -
DNA: TGTGCCAGCAGTGGACTTTACACTGAAGCTTTCTTT
CDR3: CASSGLYTEAFF

size: -
J: TRBJ2-3
V: TRBV29-1
D: -
DNA: TGCAGCGTTGTGGGAGATAGCACAGATACGCAGTATTTT
CDR3: CSVVGDSTDTQYF

size: -
J: TRBJ2-1
V: TRBV9
D: -
DNA: TGTGCCAGCAGCGTACGAGGGGGGCGCGATGAGCAGTTCTTC
CDR3: CASSVRGGRDEQFF

size: -
J: TRBJ1-2
V: TRBV6-1
D: -
DNA: TGTGCCAGCAGTGAAAGCCGGCTCGGCAGCTATGGCTACACCTTC
CDR3: CASSESRLGSYGYTF

size: few
J: TRBJ2-5
V: TRBV2
D: -
DNA: TGTGCCAGCAGTGATTGGCTCGGAGAGACCCAGTACTTC
CDR3: CASSDWLGETQYF

size: -
J: TRBJ1-1
V: TRBV29-1
D: -
DNA: TGCAGCGCCGAAAAAGGCACTGAAGCTTTCTTT
CDR3: CSAEKGTEAFF